This T cell receptor (beta chain) came from a study of blood T cell repertoires in COVID-19. Study details: Specimens from acute and convalescent COVID-19 originated in the United States, Italy and Spain.

CDR1 and CDR2 from the germline V gene are LNHDA and SQIVND (reference sequence). The CDR3 extends over 13 amino acids. Trimming left V 7 bases short and J 3 bases short, with 10 bases between. Some clones are missing from TCRdb's copy, which holds only in-frame ones; the method was immunoSEQ multiplex PCR. The repertoire holds 29,000 or so clones, with about 88% as singletons. This TCR was sampled from a human donor in a cohort sampled during active COVID-19. The donor label of this sample is uncertain. The sequenced sample consisted of peripheral blood. The gene calls are TRBV19 and TRBJ1-5, with D possibly matching TRBD1 (5 bases). The chain's CDR3 is CASNPDINQPQHF. The CDR3 DNA follows: TGTGCCAGTAATCCGGACATCAATCAGCCCCAGCATTTT.